This entry lists 2 T cell receptor beta chains sequenced from one sample in a study of blood T cell repertoires in COVID-19. The assay was immunoSEQ multiplex PCR, and TCRdb's table has in-frame clones only and misses some. In the table there are 490,000 or so clones, 75% to 90% of which are singletons. Source material: PBMCs or T cells enriched from blood (not recorded which). The receptors stem from a woman aged 55 to 70 who had recovered from COVID-19.

V is TRBV7-9 and J is TRBJ1-1; tentative D call: TRBD1 (5 bases). The V and J ends lost 10 bases and 5 bases respectively, with 17 bases between them. In germline, CDR1 is SEHNR, CDR2 FQNEAQ (reference sequence). The CDR3 contains 13 residues. In DNA, the CDR3 is TGTGCCATCGTCGGGGGAGTTAGGACTGAAGCTTTCTTT. Amino acid sequence: CAIVGGVRTEAFF.

This chain links TRBV18 with TRBJ1-6; D is perhaps TRBD1 (5 bases). V lost 2 bases, J lost 10 bases, and 18 bases lay in between. Germline V gene data show CDR1 as KGHSH and CDR2 as LQKENI. This CDR3 has 16 amino acids. The CDR3 coding sequence is TGTGCCAGCTCACCAAACGCAGGGTTGCTAAGGTCACCCCTCCACTTT. This gives the protein CASSPNAGLLRSPLHF. Full variable domain (outside the CDR3, taken from reference TRBV18 and TRBJ1-6): NAGVMQNPRHLVRRRGQEARLRCSPMKGHSHVYWYRQLPEEGLKFMVYLQKENIIDESGMPKERFSAEFPKEGPSILRIQQVVRGDSAAYFCASSPNAGLLRSPLHFGNGTRLTVT.